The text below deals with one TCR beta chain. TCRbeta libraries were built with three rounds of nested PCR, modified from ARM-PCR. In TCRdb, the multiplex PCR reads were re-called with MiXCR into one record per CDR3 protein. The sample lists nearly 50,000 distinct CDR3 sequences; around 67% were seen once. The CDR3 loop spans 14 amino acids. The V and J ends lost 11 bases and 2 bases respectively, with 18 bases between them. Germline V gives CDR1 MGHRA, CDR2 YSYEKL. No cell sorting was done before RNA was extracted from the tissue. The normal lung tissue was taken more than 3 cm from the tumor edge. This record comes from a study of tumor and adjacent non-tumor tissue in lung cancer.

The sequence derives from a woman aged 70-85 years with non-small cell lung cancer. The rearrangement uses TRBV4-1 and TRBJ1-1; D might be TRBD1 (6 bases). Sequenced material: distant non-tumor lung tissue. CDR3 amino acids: CACCTRTDNTEAFF. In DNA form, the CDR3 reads TGCGCCTGCTGCACCCGGACAGACAACACTGAAGCTTTCTTT.